These T cell receptor beta chains were read from a single sample in a study of T cell responses to AZD1222 COVID-19 vaccine. The method was immunoSEQ multiplex PCR; TCRdb's version includes in-frame clones alone and lacks a portion of them. Counted here are 140,000 or so clones, 85% to 90% occurring once; the ten biggest clones make up about 1.5%. The material sequenced was peripheral blood, taken on day 0 of AZD1222 vaccination. Every receptor here comes from an adult in good health. Both conserved end residues are part of each CDR3. Fields, in order: D gene, J gene, clone size, V gene, CDR3 protein, CDR3 DNA. The D gene is left open where the match is weak. For some rows the clone size is stated as once, few or many, or as a class when expanded; others skip it.

. | TRBJ2-1 | . | TRBV11-2 | CASSLDRSYEQFF | TGTGCCAGCAGCTTAGATCGAAGTTATGAGCAGTTCTTC
TRBD1 | TRBJ2-1 | . | TRBV28 | CASSFKGGAYNEQFF | TGTGCCAGCAGTTTTAAAGGGGGCGCCTACAATGAGCAGTTCTTC
TRBD1 | TRBJ2-6 | . | TRBV3-1/TRBV3-2 | CASSQLGTGSGANVLTF | TGTGCCAGCAGCCAGCTCGGGACAGGGTCTGGGGCCAACGTCCTGACTTTC
. | TRBJ1-2 | . | TRBV2 | CASSPRTGKNYGYTF | TGTGCCAGCAGTCCGCGAACAGGGAAGAACTATGGCTACACCTTC
. | TRBJ1-3 | . | TRBV27 | CASSKAGQLSGNTIYF | TGTGCCAGCAGTAAGGCCGGACAACTCTCTGGAAACACCATATATTTT
TRBD1 | TRBJ1-2 | . | TRBV7-2 | CASSSSRDRGMYGYGYTF | TGTGCCAGCAGCTCTTCACGGGACAGGGGGATGTACGGCTATGGCTACACCTTC
. | TRBJ2-3 | few | TRBV30 | CAWSVGVPDTQYF | TGTGCCTGGAGTGTGGGAGTGCCAGATACGCAGTATTTT
. | TRBJ2-3 | . | TRBV29-1 | CSARAMDTQYF | TGCAGCGCGCGGGCCATGGATACGCAGTATTTT
TRBD2 | TRBJ2-7 | few | TRBV9 | CASSPGGRASNEQYF | TGTGCCAGCAGCCCCGGCGGGAGGGCCTCCAACGAGCAGTACTTC
TRBD1 | TRBJ1-1 | once | TRBV2 | CASSWDRMNTEAFF | TGTGCCAGCAGTTGGGACAGGATGAACACTGAAGCTTTCTTT
. | TRBJ2-3 | . | TRBV5-1 | CASSPGGRTDTQYF | TGCGCCAGCAGCCCCGGGGGCCGGACAGATACGCAGTATTTT
. | TRBJ2-7 | once | TRBV4-1 | CASSQGPLYEQYF | TGCGCCAGCAGCCAAGGGCCCCTCTACGAGCAGTACTTC
. | TRBJ1-1 | . | TRBV3-1/TRBV3-2 | CASSQVNTEAFF | TGTGCCAGCAGCCAAGTGAATACTGAAGCTTTCTTT
TRBD2 | TRBJ2-5 | . | TRBV11-2 | CASSPGTSGRETQYF | TGTGCCAGCAGCCCTGGGACTAGCGGGAGGGAGACCCAGTACTTC
TRBD1 | TRBJ1-4 | . | TRBV28 | CASRDRGGGGEKLFF | TGTGCCAGCAGGGACAGGGGAGGGGGAGGGGAAAAACTGTTTTTT
. | TRBJ1-1 | . | TRBV13 | CASSSGTPNTEAFF | TGTGCCAGCAGCTCCGGGACACCGAACACTGAAGCTTTCTTT
. | TRBJ1-2 | . | TRBV2 | CASSSRAVSTYGYTF | TGTGCCAGCAGTTCGCGGGCAGTAAGTACCTATGGCTACACCTTC
. | TRBJ2-3 | . | TRBV4-2 | CASSQGGRGGRPGTDTQYF | TGTGCCAGCAGCCAAGGAGGTAGAGGCGGTAGGCCTGGCACAGATACGCAGTATTTT
TRBD2 | TRBJ2-5 | . | TRBV28 | CATTPGGSGAKEETQYF | TGTGCCACCACGCCCGGGGGTAGCGGGGCTAAGGAGGAGACCCAGTACTTC
. | TRBJ2-3 | . | TRBV2 | CASSDGAAGTDTQYF | TGTGCCAGCAGTGATGGGGCGGCAGGGACAGATACGCAGTATTTT
TRBD1 | TRBJ2-3 | . | TRBV5-1 | CASSSTGGHSDTQYF | TGCGCCAGCAGCTCAACAGGGGGCCACTCAGATACGCAGTATTTT
. | TRBJ2-1 | once | TRBV30 | CAWTPRRLNEQFF | TGTGCCTGGACCCCTAGGAGGTTGAATGAGCAGTTCTTC
. | TRBJ1-2 | . | TRBV4-2 | CASSQDDSRDGYTF | TGTGCCAGCAGCCAAGACGATTCCAGGGATGGCTACACCTTC
. | TRBJ2-1 | . | TRBV3-1/TRBV3-2 | CASSHEERTRNNEQFF | TGTGCCAGCAGCCATGAAGAACGGACGAGAAACAATGAGCAGTTCTTC
TRBD1 | TRBJ1-4 | once | TRBV6-1 | CASSGTGSIFGEKLFF | TGTGCCAGCAGTGGGACAGGGAGTATATTCGGTGAAAAACTGTTTTTT
. | TRBJ2-4 | . | TRBV11-2 | CASSPAQWRLGKNIQYF | TGTGCCAGCAGCCCGGCCCAATGGAGGCTGGGCAAAAACATTCAGTACTTC
. | TRBJ2-5 | few | TRBV5-1 | CASSLDKRETQYF | TGCGCCAGCAGCCTTGACAAACGAGAGACCCAGTACTTC
TRBD1 | TRBJ1-4 | . | TRBV19 | CASSIYGQGKKLFF | TGTGCCAGTAGTATTTACGGACAGGGAAAAAAACTGTTTTTT
. | TRBJ1-5 | . | TRBV28 | CASSFWGGSQPQHF | TGTGCCAGCAGTTTCTGGGGGGGCAGTCAGCCCCAGCATTTT
. | TRBJ2-2 | . | TRBV5-1 | CASNFHPNTGELFF | TGCGCCAGCAACTTCCACCCGAACACCGGGGAGCTGTTTTTT
. | TRBJ1-5 | once | TRBV28 | CASSLYRRLNQPQHF | TGTGCCAGCAGTCTGTACAGGAGGCTCAATCAGCCCCAGCATTTT
. | TRBJ2-3 | . | TRBV7-3 | CASSSPLGTQYF | TGTGCCAGCAGCTCCCCCTTGGGTACGCAGTATTTT
TRBD1 | TRBJ2-7 | once | TRBV27 | CASSLSGDRATPEQYF | TGTGCCAGCAGTTTATCGGGGGACAGGGCGACGCCCGAGCAGTACTTC
TRBD2 | TRBJ2-2 | few | TRBV11-1 | CASSLVGLATGELFF | TGTGCCAGCAGCTTAGTGGGACTAGCGACCGGGGAGCTGTTTTTT
. | TRBJ1-2 | . | TRBV3-1/TRBV3-2 | CASSQGFRGRSYGYTF | TGTGCCAGCAGCCAAGGGTTCAGGGGCAGGTCCTATGGCTACACCTTC